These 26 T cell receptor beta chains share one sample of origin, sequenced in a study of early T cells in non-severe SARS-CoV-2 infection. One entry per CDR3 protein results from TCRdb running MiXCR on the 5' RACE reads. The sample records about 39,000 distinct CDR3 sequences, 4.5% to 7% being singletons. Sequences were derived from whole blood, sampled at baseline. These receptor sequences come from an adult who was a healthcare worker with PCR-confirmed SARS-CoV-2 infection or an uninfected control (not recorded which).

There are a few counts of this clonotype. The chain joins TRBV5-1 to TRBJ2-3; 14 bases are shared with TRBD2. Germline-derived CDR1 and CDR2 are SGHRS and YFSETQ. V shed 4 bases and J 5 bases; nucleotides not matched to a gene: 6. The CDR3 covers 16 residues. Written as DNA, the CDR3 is TGCGCCAGCAGCCCGACCGGACTAGCGGGAGGAGATACGCAGTATTTT. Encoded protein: CASSPTGLAGGDTQYF. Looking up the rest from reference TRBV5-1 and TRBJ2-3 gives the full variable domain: KAGVTQTPRYLIKTRGQQVTLSCSPISGHRSVSWYQQTPGQGLQFLFEYFSETQRNKGNFPGRFSGRQFSNSRSEMNVSTLELGDSALYLCASSPTGLAGGDTQYFGPGTRLTVL.

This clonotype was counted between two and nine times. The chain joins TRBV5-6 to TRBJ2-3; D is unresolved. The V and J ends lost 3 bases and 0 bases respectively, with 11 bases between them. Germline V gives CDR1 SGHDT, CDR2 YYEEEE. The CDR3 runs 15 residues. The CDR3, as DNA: TGTGCCAGCAGCTGGAATGGCCCTAGCACAGATACGCAGTATTTT. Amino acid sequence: CASSWNGPSTDTQYF.

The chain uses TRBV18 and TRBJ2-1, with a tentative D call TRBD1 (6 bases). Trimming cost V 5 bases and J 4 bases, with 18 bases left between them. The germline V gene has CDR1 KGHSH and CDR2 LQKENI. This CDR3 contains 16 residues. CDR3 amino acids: CASSSGTPTLYNEQFF. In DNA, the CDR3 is TGTGCCAGCTCATCCGGGACACCAACCTTATACAATGAGCAGTTCTTC.

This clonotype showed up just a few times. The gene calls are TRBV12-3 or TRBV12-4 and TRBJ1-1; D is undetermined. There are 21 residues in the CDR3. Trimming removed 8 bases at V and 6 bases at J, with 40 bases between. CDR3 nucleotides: TGTGCCAGCCGCCTCAGTTTACTAGGATCCGCCCTGCGTCTGCAGTTGGCTGAAGCTTTCTTT. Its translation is CASRLSLLGSALRLQLAEAFF.

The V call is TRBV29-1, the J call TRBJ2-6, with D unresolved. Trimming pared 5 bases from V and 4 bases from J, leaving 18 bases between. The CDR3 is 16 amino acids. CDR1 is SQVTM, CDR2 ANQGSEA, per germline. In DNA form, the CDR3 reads TGCAGCGTTCCAACCGGGTCGCATCTGGGGGCCAACGTCCTGACTTTC. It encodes CSVPTGSHLGANVLTF.

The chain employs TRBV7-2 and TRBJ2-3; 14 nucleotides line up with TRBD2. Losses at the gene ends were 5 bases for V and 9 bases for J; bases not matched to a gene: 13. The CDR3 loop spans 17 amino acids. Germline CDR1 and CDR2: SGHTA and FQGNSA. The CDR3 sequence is CASSPSAPGLAGETQYF. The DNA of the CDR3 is TGTGCCAGCAGCCCTAGTGCCCCGGGACTAGCGGGAGAGACGCAGTATTTT.

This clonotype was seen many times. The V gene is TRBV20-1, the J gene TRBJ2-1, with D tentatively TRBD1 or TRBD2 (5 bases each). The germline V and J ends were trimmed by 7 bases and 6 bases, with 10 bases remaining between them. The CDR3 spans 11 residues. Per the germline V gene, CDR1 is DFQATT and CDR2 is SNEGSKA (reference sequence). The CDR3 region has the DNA TGCAGTGGGGGGAGCGGCAATGAGCAGTTCTTC. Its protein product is CSGGSGNEQFF.

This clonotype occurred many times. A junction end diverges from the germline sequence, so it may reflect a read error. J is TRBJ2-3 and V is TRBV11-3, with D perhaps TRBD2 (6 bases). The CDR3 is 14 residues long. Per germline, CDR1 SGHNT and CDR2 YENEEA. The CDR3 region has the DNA TGTGCCAGCAGTTTAGCGGCTAGCACAGATACGCAGTATTTT. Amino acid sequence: CASSLAASTDTQYF.

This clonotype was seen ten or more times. The CDR3 nucleotides read TGTGCCAGCAGCTTGGTTTTTTGGGATAGCCCCACAGATACGCAGTATTTT. Amino acid sequence: CASSLVFWDSPTDTQYF. The V call is TRBV7-9, the J call TRBJ2-3; D ambiguous. Trimming pared 3 bases from V and 2 bases from J, leaving 18 bases between. This CDR3 region has 17 residues. The germline V gene has CDR1 SEHNR and CDR2 FQNEAQ (reference sequence).

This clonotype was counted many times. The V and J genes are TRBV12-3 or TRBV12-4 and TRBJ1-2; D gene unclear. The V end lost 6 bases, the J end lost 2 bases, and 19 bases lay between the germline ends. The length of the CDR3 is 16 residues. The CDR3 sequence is CASSQSDSDANYGYTF. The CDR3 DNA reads TGTGCCAGCAGCCAATCCGACTCGGACGCCAACTATGGCTACACCTTC.

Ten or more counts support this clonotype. This CDR3 is CASSYSSSTDTQYF. Written as DNA, the CDR3 is TGTGCCAGCAGTTACTCGTCCTCCACAGATACGCAGTATTTT. V is TRBV6-5 and J is TRBJ2-3; no firm D call. V dropped 0 bases and J dropped 2 bases, with 6 bases sitting between them. This CDR3 contains 14 residues. Germline-derived CDR1 and CDR2 are MNHEY and SVGAGI.

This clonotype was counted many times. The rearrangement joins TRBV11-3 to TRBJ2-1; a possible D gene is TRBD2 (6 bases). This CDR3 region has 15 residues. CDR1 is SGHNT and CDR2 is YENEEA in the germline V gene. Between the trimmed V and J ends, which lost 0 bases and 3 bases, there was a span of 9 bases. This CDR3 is CASSLDSGLYNEQFF. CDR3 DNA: TGTGCCAGCAGCTTAGATAGCGGTCTCTACAATGAGCAGTTCTTC.

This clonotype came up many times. CDR3 DNA sequence: TGCAGTGCTAGAGACAGGGGGCGAAGCACCGGGGAGCTGTTTTTT. As protein: CSARDRGRSTGELFF. The V and J genes are TRBV20-1 and TRBJ2-2; TRBD1 agrees at 8 bases. V trimming: 0 bases; J trimming: 4 bases; junction bases outside the gene matches: 4. CDR3 length: 15 amino acids. The germline gives CDR1 DFQATT, CDR2 SNEGSKA (reference sequence).

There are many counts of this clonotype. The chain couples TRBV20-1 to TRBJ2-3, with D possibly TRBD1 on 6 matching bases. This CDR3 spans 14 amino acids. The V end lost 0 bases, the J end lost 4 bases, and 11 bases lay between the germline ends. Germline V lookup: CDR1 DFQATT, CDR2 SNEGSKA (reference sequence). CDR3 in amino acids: CSARDPTGPDTQYF. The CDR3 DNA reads TGCAGTGCTAGAGACCCGACAGGCCCAGATACGCAGTATTTT.

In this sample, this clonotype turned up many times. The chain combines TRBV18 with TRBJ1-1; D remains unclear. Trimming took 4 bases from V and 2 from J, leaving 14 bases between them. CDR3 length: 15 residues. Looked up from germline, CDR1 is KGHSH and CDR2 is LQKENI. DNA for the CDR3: TGTGCCAGCTCACGACAACCCACCACCAACACTGAAGCTTTCTTT. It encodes CASSRQPTTNTEAFF.

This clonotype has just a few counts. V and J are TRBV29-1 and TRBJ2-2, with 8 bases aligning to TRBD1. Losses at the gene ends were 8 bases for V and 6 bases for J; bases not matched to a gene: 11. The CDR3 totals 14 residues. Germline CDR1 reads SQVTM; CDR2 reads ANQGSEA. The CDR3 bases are TGCAGCTTTCTGGACAGGGATGGAGCCGGGGAGCTGTTTTTT. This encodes CSFLDRDGAGELFF.

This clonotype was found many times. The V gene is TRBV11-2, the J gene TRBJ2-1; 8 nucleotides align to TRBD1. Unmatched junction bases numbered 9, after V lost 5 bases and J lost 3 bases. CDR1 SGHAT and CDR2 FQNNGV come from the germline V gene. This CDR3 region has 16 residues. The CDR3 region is CASSPAARGLYNEQFF. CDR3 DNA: TGTGCCAGCAGCCCGGCGGCCAGGGGGCTCTACAATGAGCAGTTCTTC.

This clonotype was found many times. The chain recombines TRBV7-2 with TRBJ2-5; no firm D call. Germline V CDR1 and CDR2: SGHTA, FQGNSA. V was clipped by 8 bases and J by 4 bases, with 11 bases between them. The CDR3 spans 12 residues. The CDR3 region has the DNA TGTGCCAGCGGTTCCCCCCGAGAGACCCAGTACTTC. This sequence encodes CASGSPRETQYF.

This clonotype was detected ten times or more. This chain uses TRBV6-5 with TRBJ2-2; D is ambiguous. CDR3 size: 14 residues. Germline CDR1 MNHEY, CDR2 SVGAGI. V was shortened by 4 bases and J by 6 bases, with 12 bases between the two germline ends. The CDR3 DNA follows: TGTGCCAGCAGTTCAGGACCGTTCGCCGGGGAGCTGTTTTTT. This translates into CASSSGPFAGELFF.

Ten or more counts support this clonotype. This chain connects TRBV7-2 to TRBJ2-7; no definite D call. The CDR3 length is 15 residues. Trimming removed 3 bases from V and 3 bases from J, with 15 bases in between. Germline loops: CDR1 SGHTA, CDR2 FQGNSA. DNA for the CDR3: TGTGCCAGCAGCTTGAGTCTAGGCCCCCTCTACGAGCAGTACTTC. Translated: CASSLSLGPLYEQYF.

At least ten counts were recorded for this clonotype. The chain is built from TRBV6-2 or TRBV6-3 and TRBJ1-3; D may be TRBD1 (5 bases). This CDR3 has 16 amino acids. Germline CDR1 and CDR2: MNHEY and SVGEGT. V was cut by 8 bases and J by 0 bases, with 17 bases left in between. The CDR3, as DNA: TGTGCCAGCGCTAGGCCGGGACCGAGCTCTGGAAACACCATATATTTT. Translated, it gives CASARPGPSSGNTIYF.

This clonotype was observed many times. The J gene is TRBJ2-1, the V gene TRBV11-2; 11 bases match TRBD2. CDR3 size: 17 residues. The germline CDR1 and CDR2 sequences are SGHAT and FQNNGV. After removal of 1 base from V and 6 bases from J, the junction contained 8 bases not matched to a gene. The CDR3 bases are TGTGCCAGCAGCTTAGCCCGTAGCGGGGGGGCCACCAATGAGCAGTTCTTC. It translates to CASSLARSGGATNEQFF. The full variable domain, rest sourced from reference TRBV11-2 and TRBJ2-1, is EAGVAQSPRYKIIEKRQSVAFWCNPISGHATLYWYQQILGQGPKLLIQFQNNGVVDDSQLPKDRFSAERLKGVDSTLKIQPAKLEDSAVYLCASSLARSGGATNEQFFGPGTRLTVL.

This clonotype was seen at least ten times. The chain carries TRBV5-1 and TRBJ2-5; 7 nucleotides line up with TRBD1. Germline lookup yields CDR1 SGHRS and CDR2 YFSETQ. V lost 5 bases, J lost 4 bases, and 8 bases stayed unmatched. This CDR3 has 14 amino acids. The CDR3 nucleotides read TGCGCCAGCAGACCAGGGGGTCGGGTAGAGACCCAGTACTTC. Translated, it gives CASRPGGRVETQYF. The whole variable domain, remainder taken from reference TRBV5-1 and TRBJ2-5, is KAGVTQTPRYLIKTRGQQVTLSCSPISGHRSVSWYQQTPGQGLQFLFEYFSETQRNKGNFPGRFSGRQFSNSRSEMNVSTLELGDSALYLCASRPGGRVETQYFGPGTRLLVL.

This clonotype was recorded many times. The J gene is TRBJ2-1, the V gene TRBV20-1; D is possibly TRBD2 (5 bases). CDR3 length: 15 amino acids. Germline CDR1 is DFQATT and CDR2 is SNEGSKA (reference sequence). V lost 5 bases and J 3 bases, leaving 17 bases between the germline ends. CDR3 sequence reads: CSAQSFGEFYNEQFF. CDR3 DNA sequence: TGCAGTGCTCAAAGTTTTGGGGAGTTCTACAATGAGCAGTTCTTC.

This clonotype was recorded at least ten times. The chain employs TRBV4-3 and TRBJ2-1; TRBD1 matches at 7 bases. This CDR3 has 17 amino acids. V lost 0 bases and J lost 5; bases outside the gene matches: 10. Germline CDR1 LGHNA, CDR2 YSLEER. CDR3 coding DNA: TGCGCCAGCAGCCAAGACCCACAGGGGAATCTCGACAATGAGCAGTTCTTC. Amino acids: CASSQDPQGNLDNEQFF.

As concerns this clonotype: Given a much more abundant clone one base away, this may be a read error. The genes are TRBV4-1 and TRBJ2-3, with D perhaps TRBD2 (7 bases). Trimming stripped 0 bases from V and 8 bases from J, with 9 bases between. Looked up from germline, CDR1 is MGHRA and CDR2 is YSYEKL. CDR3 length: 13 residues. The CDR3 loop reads CASSQEGGGTQYF. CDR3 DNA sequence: TGCGCCAGCAGCCAAGAGGGAGGGGGTACGCAGTATTTT.